The 3 T cell receptor beta chains in this list originate from one sample, sequenced in a study of CD8 T cells in Susac syndrome. A quantity of roughly 0.5 to 1 ug RNA underwent reverse transcription using random hexamers. Each CDR3 protein is one row after TCRdb ran MiXCR on the immunoSEQ multiplex PCR reads. The repertoire has about 200,000 distinct CDR3 sequences, 90% to 95% of them found once; the top ten carry approximately 0.094%. The specimen was CD4+ T cells from PBMCs. Every receptor here comes from a human donor in good health.

This clonotype was observed once. The chain couples TRBV9 to TRBJ1-1; D might be TRBD1 (5 bases). There are 17 residues in the CDR3. Germline CDR1 is SGDLS and CDR2 is YYNGEE. Trimming removed 0 bases at V and 1 base at J, with 16 bases between. The CDR3 coding sequence is TGTGCCAGCAGCGTAGCTACGGGACGTAATCCGAACACTGAAGCTTTCTTT. This gives the protein CASSVATGRNPNTEAFF.

The chain uses TRBV3-1 and TRBJ2-2; D unresolved. V was pared by 4 bases and J by 6 bases, with 6 bases between. The CDR3 is 12 residues long. Germline CDR1 and CDR2: LGHDT and YNNKEL (reference sequence). CDR3 nucleotides: TGTGCCAGCAGCCGCCTCCCCGGGGAGCTGTTTTTT. It codes for CASSRLPGELFF.

In its sample, this clonotype was seen once. The chain has TRBV20-1 and TRBJ2-5, with D hard to call. CDR1 is DFQATT, CDR2 SNEGSKA, per germline (reference sequence). The V end lost 0 bases, the J end lost 1 base, and 6 bases lay between the germline ends. CDR3 size: 13 residues. The CDR3 DNA is TGCAGTGCTAGAGACCCGGGCCAAGAGACCCAGTACTTC. Translation gives CSARDPGQETQYF.